A selection of T cell receptor beta chains follows, all from one sample in a study of T cell repertoires in cytomegalovirus infection. TCRdb reprocessed the reads with MiXCR, giving one entry per CDR3 protein. Of about half a million distinct CDR3 sequences listed, roughly 42% were seen once; the top ten hold about 39%. For these TCRs, the target antigens are not known. Sample: cultured PBMCs, taken from culture after CMV antigen stimulation. The receptor set was obtained from a human donor in good health (CMV status not recorded). Some clones in this sample may be carry-over from other donors' samples. CDR3s leave out the opening cysteine and the closing phenylalanine or tryptophan. Fields, in order: V gene, clone size, CDR3 protein. Clone size is given for some rows only: seen once, a few or many times, or a class if the clone is expanded.

v_call: TRBV19; clone_size: .; cdr3_aa: ASSDTGYNYGYT
v_call: TRBV7-2; clone_size: .; cdr3_aa: ASRTDSDTQY
v_call: TRBV28; clone_size: .; cdr3_aa: ASSLEYSYEQY
v_call: TRBV18; clone_size: .; cdr3_aa: ASTPAGAGNTIY
v_call: TRBV6-2/TRBV6-3; clone_size: .; cdr3_aa: ASSPGVSVQY
v_call: TRBV12-3/TRBV12-4; clone_size: .; cdr3_aa: ASRDQGTDTQY
v_call: TRBV7-2; clone_size: .; cdr3_aa: ASSGIRRGVGRDTQY
v_call: TRBV7-9; clone_size: .; cdr3_aa: ASSNGRNYGYT
v_call: TRBV7-9; clone_size: .; cdr3_aa: ASSYAGRGNEQF
v_call: TRBV6-1; clone_size: .; cdr3_aa: ASSDRWQNNSPLH
v_call: TRBV20-1; clone_size: .; cdr3_aa: SARSRGLAGDLTDTQY
v_call: TRBV7-8; clone_size: few; cdr3_aa: ASSSFPTGMGVWEAF
v_call: TRBV6-5; clone_size: .; cdr3_aa: ASSEDGTRGAIY
v_call: TRBV27; clone_size: .; cdr3_aa: ASSFRGTTQETQY
v_call: TRBV12-3/TRBV12-4; clone_size: .; cdr3_aa: ASSFFRLATGDEQF
v_call: TRBV11-3; clone_size: .; cdr3_aa: ASSKDETEQF
v_call: TRBV7-2; clone_size: many; cdr3_aa: ASSPGPAHEKLF
v_call: TRBV7-2; clone_size: many; cdr3_aa: ASSLQRDWTAPYEQY